This paragraph covers one TCR beta chain sequence. What it recognizes is unknown. The table came from immunoSEQ multiplex PCR; TCRdb's copy has only in-frame clones and leaves some out. In the table there are 130,000 to 150,000 clones, about 86% of which are singletons. The data were obtained in a study of T cell responses to AZD1222 COVID-19 vaccine. Study-level results: Nearly half of unique spike-specific TCRs reportedly avoided B.1.351 and B.1.1.7 mutated regions. Receipt of two AZD1222 doses was followed by a rise in Spike-specific TCR breadth and depth. Most donors were white British, females outnumbered males, and clonal diversity was possibly underestimated.

This CDR3 is built from 12 residues. In germline, CDR1 is SGHAT, CDR2 FQDESV (reference sequence). Trimming shortened V by 5 bases and J by 0 bases, and 4 bases separated the two germline ends. The source is an adult who received the AZD1222 COVID-19 vaccine. Here the sequenced sample was peripheral blood, taken 28 days after the second AZD1222 dose. The chain joins TRBV11-1 to TRBJ1-1; no definite D call. In DNA form, the CDR3 reads TGTGCCAGCAGCGTAATGAACACTGAAGCTTTCTTT. Translation: CASSVMNTEAFF.